This T cell receptor beta chain appears in the sequencing data of a study of cytomegalovirus exposure and HLA in healthy donors. Whole-study findings and limits: Cytomegalovirus association was listed for roughly 160 TCR beta chains. Reports indicate that TCR beta sequences accurately predicted the HLA-A and HLA-B alleles of most subjects. In a later analysis, DRB1 alleles had the most associated TCRs; HLA-C alleles the fewest. In vitro data verified a few CMV-associated chains as specific for CMV antigens.

PCR amplification relied on 60 Vbeta primers (plus 13 Jbeta primers). Sequencing was performed with immunoSEQ multiplex PCR; in TCRdb, only in-frame clones are kept and a portion is missing. This table has more than 100,000 clones, roughly 70% appearing once. To note about this clone: Its target is not known.

The V gene's germline CDR1 is MGHRA and CDR2 YSYEKL. Trimming cost V 0 bases and J 9 bases; bases outside gene matches: 5. This CDR3 contains 16 residues. The sequenced material came from PBMCs. V and J are TRBV4-1 and TRBJ2-1; 13 bases align to TRBD2. The sequence came from a man aged 50 or older in good health and CMV-seropositive. CDR3 residues: CASSQEGLAGETEQFF. The DNA for the CDR3 is TGCGCCAGCAGCCAAGAAGGACTAGCGGGAGAAACTGAGCAGTTCTTC.